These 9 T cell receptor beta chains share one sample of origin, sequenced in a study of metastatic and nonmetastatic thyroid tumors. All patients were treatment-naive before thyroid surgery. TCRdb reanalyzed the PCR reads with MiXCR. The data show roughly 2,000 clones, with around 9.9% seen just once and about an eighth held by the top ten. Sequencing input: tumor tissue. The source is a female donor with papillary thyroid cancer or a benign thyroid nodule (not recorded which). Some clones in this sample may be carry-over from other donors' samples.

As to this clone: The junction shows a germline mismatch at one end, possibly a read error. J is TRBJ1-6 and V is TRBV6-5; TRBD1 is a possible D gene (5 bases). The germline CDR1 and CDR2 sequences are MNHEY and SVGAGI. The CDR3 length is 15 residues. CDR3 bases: TGTGCCAGCAGTTACACCGGAACAGGAGGTTCACCCCCCCACTTT. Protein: CASSYTGTGGSPPHF.

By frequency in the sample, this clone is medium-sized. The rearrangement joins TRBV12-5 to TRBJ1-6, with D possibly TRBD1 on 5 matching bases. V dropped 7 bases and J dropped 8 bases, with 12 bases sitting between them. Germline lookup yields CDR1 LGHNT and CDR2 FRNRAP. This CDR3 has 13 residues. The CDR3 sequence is CASALGVDSPLHF. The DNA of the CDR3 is TGTGCTAGTGCCCTAGGGGTGGATTCACCCCTCCACTTT.

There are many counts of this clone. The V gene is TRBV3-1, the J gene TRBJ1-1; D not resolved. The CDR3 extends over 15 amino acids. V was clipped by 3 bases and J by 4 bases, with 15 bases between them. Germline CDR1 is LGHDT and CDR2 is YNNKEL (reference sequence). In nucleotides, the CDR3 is TGTGCCAGCAGCCACCGGGCCCTTTCGTCCACTGAAGCTTTCTTT. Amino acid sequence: CASSHRALSSTEAFF.

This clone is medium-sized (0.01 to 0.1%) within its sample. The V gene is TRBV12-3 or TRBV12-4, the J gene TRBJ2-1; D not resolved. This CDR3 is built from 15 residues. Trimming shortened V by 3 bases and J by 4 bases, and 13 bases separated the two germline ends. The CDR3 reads CASSFTSLYYNEQFF. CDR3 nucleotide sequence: TGTGCCAGCAGTTTTACTTCCCTATATTACAATGAGCAGTTCTTC.

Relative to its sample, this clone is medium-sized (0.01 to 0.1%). This CDR3 is CASSSPAAKFEKLFF. CDR3 nucleotides: TGTGCCAGCAGTTCGCCAGCAGCTAAGTTTGAAAAACTGTTTTTT. The V gene is TRBV12-3 or TRBV12-4, the J gene TRBJ1-4, with D unclear. This CDR3 is built from 15 residues. The germline V and J ends were trimmed by 4 bases and 7 bases, with 16 bases remaining between them.

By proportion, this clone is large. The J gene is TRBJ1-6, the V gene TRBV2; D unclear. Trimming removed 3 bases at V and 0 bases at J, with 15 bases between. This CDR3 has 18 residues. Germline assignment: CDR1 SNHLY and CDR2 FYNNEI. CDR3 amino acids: CASSENRPKFSYNSPLHF. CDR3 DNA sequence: TGTGCCAGCAGTGAGAACCGGCCTAAATTCTCCTATAATTCACCCCTCCACTTT. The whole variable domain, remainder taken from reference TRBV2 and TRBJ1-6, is EPEVTQTPSHQVTQMGQEVILRCVPISNHLYFYWYRQILGQKVEFLVSFYNNEISEKSEIFDDQFSVERPDGSNFTLKIRSTKLEDSAMYFCASSENRPKFSYNSPLHFGNGTRLTVT.

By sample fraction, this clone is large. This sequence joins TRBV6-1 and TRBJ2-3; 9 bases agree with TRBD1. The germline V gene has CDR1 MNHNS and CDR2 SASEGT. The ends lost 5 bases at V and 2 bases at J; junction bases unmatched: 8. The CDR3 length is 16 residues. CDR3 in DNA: TGTGCCAGCAGTCGGAACCGGGACAGGGTCACAGATACGCAGTATTTT. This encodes CASSRNRDRVTDTQYF.

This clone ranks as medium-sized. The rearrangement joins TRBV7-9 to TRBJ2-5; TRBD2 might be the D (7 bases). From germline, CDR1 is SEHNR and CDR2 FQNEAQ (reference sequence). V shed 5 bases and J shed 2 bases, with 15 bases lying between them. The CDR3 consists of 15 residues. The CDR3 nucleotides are TGTGCCAGCAGCCACTCGGGGGGCTGGCAAGAGACCCAGTACTTC. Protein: CASSHSGGWQETQYF.

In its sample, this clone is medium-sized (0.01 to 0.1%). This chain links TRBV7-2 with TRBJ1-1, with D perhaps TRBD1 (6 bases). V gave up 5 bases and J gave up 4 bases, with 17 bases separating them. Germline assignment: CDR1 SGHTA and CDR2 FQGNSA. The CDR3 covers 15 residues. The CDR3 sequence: CASSPRQAGSTEAFF. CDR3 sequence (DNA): TGTGCCAGCAGCCCACGACAGGCGGGTTCCACTGAAGCTTTCTTT.